The present T cell receptor (beta chain) was sequenced within a study of CD8 T cells in ankylosing spondylitis. General observations from the study: Within ankylosing spondylitis blood, a TCR beta motif made up of seven to nine highly homologous variants appeared to be characteristic.

CDR1 is LNHNV and CDR2 is YYDKDF in the germline V gene (reference sequence). The CDR3 is 15 amino acids. J was trimmed by 7 bases and V by 0 bases; bases with no gene match: 5. This clonotype was recorded many times. The target antigen is unknown. In TCRdb, the 5' RACE reads were re-called with MiXCR into one record per CDR3 protein. Altogether around 490,000 distinct CDR3 sequences are present, about 5.2% being singletons, with the ten largest covering around 3.5%. The source material was blood, either unsorted or a sorted T cell fraction (not recorded which). This chain connects TRBV15 to TRBJ2-1; 8 nucleotides agree with TRBD2. This TCR came from a male donor with ankylosing spondylitis. DNA for the CDR3: TGTGCCACCAGCAGAGATTCTACTAGCGGTAATGAGCAGTTCTTC. This encodes CATSRDSTSGNEQFF.